The next 7 T cell receptor beta chains were all read from a single sample in a study of T-cell reconstitution after alpha-beta-depleted transplantation in children. The TCRbeta library was prepared with unique molecular identifiers. TCRdb called the PCR reads again in MiXCR, with one record for every CDR3 protein. The sample lists about 200,000 distinct CDR3 sequences; about 7% were seen once. The sample was PBMCs, taken before TCRalphabeta/CD19-depleted stem cell transplant. The origin of the receptors is a boy younger than 10 with acute lymphoblastic leukemia, due to receive a stem cell transplant.

This clonotype was detected many times. This chain links TRBV12-3 or TRBV12-4 with TRBJ1-1; D is unclear. V lost 3 bases to trimming and J lost 6 bases, with 14 bases between them. CDR3 length equals 14 residues. The CDR3 protein is CASSFFVPGSEAFF. CDR3 DNA: TGTGCCAGCAGTTTCTTTGTCCCAGGATCTGAAGCTTTCTTT.

This clonotype was observed at least ten times. CDR3 amino acids: CASSFGSGGGNTGELFF. The CDR3 nucleotides read TGTGCCAGCAGCTTCGGGAGCGGAGGGGGCAACACCGGGGAGCTGTTTTTT. The chain links TRBV5-6 to TRBJ2-2, with a tentative D call TRBD1 (7 bases). The CDR3 loop spans 17 amino acids. Trimming cost V 2 bases and J 2 bases, with 16 bases left between them. Looked up from germline, CDR1 is SGHDT and CDR2 is YYEEEE.

This clonotype has a count of ten or more. An end of the junction does not agree with germline; a read error may underlie this. The chain couples TRBV20-1 to TRBJ1-1; TRBD1 is a possible D gene (6 bases). The CDR3 spans 11 residues. The germline V gene encodes CDR1 DFQATT and CDR2 SNEGSKA (reference sequence). CDR3 amino acids: CSALSGTRDSF. The CDR3 coding sequence is TGCAGTGCTCTATCCGGGACAAGGGATTCCTTT.

This clonotype was counted only a few times. The CDR3 coding sequence is TGTGCCAGCACCCCAAGCGGGGGGCCCTACGAGCAGTACTTC. Translation gives CASTPSGGPYEQYF. The rearrangement uses TRBV12-3 or TRBV12-4 and TRBJ2-7, with 9 bases lining up with TRBD2. V shed 7 bases, J shed 2 bases, and the junction held 6 bases outside the gene matches. CDR3 length equals 14 residues.

This clonotype came up many times. The chain joins TRBV7-6 to TRBJ1-1, with D unresolved. V lost 0 bases, J lost 1 base, and 9 bases lay in between. CDR1 and CDR2 from the germline V gene are SGHVS and FNYEAQ. CDR3 size: 15 residues. CDR3 protein: CASSLAPTGNTEAFF. CDR3 DNA sequence: TGTGCCAGCAGCTTAGCTCCGACTGGGAACACTGAAGCTTTCTTT.

This clonotype has ten or more counts. The chain has TRBV7-9 and TRBJ2-7; no reliable D call. The CDR3 has 13 residues. Per germline, CDR1 SEHNR and CDR2 FQNEAQ (reference sequence). Trimming cost V 1 base and J 3 bases, with 7 bases left between them. Written as DNA, the CDR3 is TGTGCCAGCAGCTTAGAAAACGGCTACGAGCAGTACTTC. This sequence encodes CASSLENGYEQYF.

The table lists this clonotype with many counts. The V gene is TRBV2, the J gene TRBJ2-7; D gene unclear. The V gene lost 7 bases and the J gene lost 0 bases, with 7 bases spanning the gap. CDR1 SNHLY and CDR2 FYNNEI come from the germline V gene. The length of the CDR3 is 12 residues. This chain's CDR3 is CASTPSSYEQYF. DNA for the CDR3: TGTGCCAGCACTCCGAGCTCCTACGAGCAGTACTTC.